This T cell receptor beta chain comes out of a study of molecular identifiers for immune sequencing clone quantification. This clonotype was seen ten or more times. Its antigen is currently unknown. From the PCR reads, TCRdb called clonotypes with MiXCR, one entry per CDR3 protein. Altogether 40,000 to 50,000 distinct CDR3 sequences are present, about 19% being singletons, with the ten largest covering approximately 1%. Trimming took 1 base from V and 3 from J, leaving 5 bases between them. The CDR3 is 13 residues long. CDR1 is SGHTS and CDR2 is YDEGEE in the germline V gene. Sequencing libraries of naive CD8 cells derived from around 20,000 to 1,000,000 sorted cells with 10%, 30% or 50% RNA. General study points: Shared barcodes on identical TCR molecules could underestimate the sizes of highly expanded clones. Clones with over 20 RNA copies captured over 97% of effector molecules but under 1% of naive ones.

The receptor was isolated from a human donor in good health. Some libraries in this study had Jurkat cell RNA spiked in. The gene calls are TRBV5-8 and TRBJ1-5; D call uncertain. Sequenced input: naive CD8+ T cells from blood, with Jurkat cell RNA spiked in. This sample's subset: FACS-sorted CD8+CD4-CCR7+CD45RA+ naive T cells. CDR3 sequence reads: CASSLSANQPQHF. For the CDR3, the DNA is TGTGCCAGCAGCTTGTCGGCCAATCAGCCCCAGCATTTT.